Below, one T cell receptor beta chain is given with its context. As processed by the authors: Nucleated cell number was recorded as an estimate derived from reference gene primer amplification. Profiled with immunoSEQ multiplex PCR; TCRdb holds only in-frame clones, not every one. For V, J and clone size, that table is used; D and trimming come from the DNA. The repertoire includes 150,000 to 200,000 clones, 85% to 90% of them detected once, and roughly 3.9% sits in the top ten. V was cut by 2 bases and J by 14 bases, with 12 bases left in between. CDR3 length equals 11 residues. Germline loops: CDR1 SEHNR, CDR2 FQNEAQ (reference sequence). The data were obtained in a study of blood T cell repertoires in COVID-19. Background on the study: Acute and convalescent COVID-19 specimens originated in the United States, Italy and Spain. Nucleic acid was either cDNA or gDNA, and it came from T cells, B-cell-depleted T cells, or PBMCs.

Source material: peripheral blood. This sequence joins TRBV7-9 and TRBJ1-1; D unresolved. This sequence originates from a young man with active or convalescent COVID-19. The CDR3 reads CASSLRDMVFF. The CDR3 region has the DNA TGTGCCAGCAGCTTACGAGACATGGTATTCTTT.